The 3 T cell receptor beta chains below all came from one sample that was sequenced in a study of T-cell reconstitution after alpha-beta-depleted transplantation in children. As it was prepared, the TCRbeta library received unique molecular identifiers. TCRdb processed the PCR reads anew with MiXCR; each CDR3 protein has one entry. The repertoire holds hundreds of thousands of distinct CDR3 sequences, with approximately 15% as singletons. Sequences were derived from PBMCs, mostly from graft donor cells, sampled 360 days after TCRalphabeta/CD19-depleted stem cell transplant. Receptor source: a male patient between 5 and 17 years old who had a stem cell transplant for acute lymphoblastic leukemia, so the T cells may come from the graft donor.

The chain links TRBV4-2 to TRBJ2-7; D might be TRBD2 (5 bases). Germline lookup yields CDR1 LGHNA and CDR2 YNFKEQ. The CDR3 sequence is 15 residues long. V lost 1 base to trimming and J lost 3 bases, with 13 bases between them. CDR3 DNA sequence: TGTGCCAGCAGCCAAGGATGGACTTCGAACTACGAGCAGTACTTC. It codes for CASSQGWTSNYEQYF.

The sample holds a few counts of this clonotype. The gene calls are TRBV6-2 or TRBV6-3 and TRBJ1-2; D is undetermined. The ends were cut back, 6 bases at V and 2 bases at J, with 13 bases in the middle. This CDR3 is built from 14 residues. Germline CDR1 is MNHEY and CDR2 is SVGEGT. The CDR3 region is CASRRGGRNYGYTF. The CDR3 DNA is TGTGCCAGCAGGCGGGGAGGGAGAAACTATGGCTACACCTTC.

This clonotype was detected only a few times. V is TRBV9 and J is TRBJ2-2; D remains unclear. The V end lost 4 bases, the J end lost 7 bases, and 11 bases lay between the germline ends. This CDR3 is built from 13 residues. Germline CDR1 reads SGDLS; CDR2 reads YYNGEE. The CDR3 coding sequence is TGTGCCAGCAGCTTCTCAGCAGGCGGGGAGCTGTTTTTT. Translated: CASSFSAGGELFF.